In this sample, the clone carrying this T cell receptor (beta chain) turned up a few times. Its antigen is undetermined. Naive CD8 libraries came from around 20,000 to 1,000,000 sorted cells with 10%, 30% or 50% RNA. Isolation of naive CD8 T cells was achieved by sorting on a CD8+CD4-CCR7+CD45RA+ phenotype. The germline gives CDR1 MDHEN, CDR2 SYDVKM. This CDR3 region has 15 residues. Trimming took 5 bases from V and 2 from J, leaving 14 bases between them. Listed TCR primers, together with previously described methods, were used for the bulk TCR libraries. TCRdb reprocessed the PCR reads via MiXCR and lists one record per CDR3 protein. The table shows about half a million distinct CDR3 sequences, with 25% occurring only once. The data stem from a study of molecular identifiers for immune sequencing clone quantification. Study-level findings and limits: In naive cells, under 1% of molecules belonged to clones above 20 RNA copies, against over 99% in effector cells.

Sequenced input: naive CD8+ T cells from blood, with Jurkat cell RNA spiked in. The subset here: FACS-sorted CD8+CD4-CCR7+CD45RA+ naive T cells. The receptor's source is a human donor in good health. Some libraries in this study had Jurkat cell RNA spiked in. The chain joins TRBV28 to TRBJ2-3; no firm D call. CDR3 protein: CASSQSISFTDTQYF. The CDR3 DNA sequence: TGTGCCAGCAGTCAGTCCATCTCTTTCACAGATACGCAGTATTTT.